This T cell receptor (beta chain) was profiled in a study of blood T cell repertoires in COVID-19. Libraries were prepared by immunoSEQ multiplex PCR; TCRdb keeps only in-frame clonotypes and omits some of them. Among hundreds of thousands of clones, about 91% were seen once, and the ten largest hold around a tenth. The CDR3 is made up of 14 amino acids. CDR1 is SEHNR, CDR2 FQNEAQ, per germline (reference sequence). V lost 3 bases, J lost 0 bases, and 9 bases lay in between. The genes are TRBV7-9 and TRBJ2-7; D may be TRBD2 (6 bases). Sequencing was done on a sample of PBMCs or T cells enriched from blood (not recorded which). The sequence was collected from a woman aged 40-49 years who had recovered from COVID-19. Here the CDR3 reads CASSFRESSYEQYF. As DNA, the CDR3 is TGTGCCAGCAGCTTCCGGGAGAGCTCCTACGAGCAGTACTTC.